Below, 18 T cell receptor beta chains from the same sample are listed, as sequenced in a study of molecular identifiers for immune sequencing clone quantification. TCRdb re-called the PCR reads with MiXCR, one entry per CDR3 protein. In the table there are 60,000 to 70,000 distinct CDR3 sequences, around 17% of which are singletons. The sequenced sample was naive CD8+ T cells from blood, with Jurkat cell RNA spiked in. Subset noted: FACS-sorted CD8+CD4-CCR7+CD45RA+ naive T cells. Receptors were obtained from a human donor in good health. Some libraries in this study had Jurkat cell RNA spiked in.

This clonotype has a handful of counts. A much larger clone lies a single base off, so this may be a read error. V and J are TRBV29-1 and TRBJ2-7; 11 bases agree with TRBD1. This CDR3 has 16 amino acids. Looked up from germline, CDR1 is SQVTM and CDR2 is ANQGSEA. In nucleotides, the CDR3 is TGCAGCGTTGAAGAGGCACGGACAGGGGGCTCCTACGAGCGGTACTTC. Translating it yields CSVEEARTGGSYERYF.

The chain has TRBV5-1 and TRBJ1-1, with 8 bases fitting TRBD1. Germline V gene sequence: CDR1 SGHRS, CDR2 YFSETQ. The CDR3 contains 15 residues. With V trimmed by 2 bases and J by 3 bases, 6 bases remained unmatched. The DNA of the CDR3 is TGCGCCAGCAGCTTCCGACAGGGGAAGGACACTGAAGCTTTCTTT. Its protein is CASSFRQGKDTEAFF.

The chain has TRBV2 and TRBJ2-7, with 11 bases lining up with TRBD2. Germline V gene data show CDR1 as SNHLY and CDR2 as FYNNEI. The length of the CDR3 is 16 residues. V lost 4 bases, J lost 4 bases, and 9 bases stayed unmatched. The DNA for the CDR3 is TGTGCCAGCAGTGCACTAGCGGGGGTGACGGCGTACGAGCAGTACTTC. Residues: CASSALAGVTAYEQYF.

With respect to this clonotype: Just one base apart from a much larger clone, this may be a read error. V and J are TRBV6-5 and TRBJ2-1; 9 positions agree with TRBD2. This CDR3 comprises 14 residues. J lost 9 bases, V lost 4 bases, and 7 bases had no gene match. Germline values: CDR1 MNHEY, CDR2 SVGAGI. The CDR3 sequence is CASSSGLARGEQFF. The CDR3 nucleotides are TGTGCCAGCAGTTCAGGACTAGCGCGGGGTGAGCAGTTCTTC.

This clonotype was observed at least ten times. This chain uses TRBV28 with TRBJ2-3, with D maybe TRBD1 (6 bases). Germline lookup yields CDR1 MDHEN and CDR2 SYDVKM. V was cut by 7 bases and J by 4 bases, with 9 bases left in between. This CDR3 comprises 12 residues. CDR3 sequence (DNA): TGTGCCAGCACCCCAGGGGCAGATACGCAGTATTTT. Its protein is CASTPGADTQYF.

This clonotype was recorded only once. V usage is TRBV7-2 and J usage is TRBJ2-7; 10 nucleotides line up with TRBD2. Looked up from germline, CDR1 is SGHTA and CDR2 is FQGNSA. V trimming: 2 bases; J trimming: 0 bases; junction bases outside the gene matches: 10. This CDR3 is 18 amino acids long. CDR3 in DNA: TGTGCCAGCAGCTTAACGGGAGGACTAGCGGTGAGCTCCTACGAGCAGTACTTC. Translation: CASSLTGGLAVSSYEQYF.

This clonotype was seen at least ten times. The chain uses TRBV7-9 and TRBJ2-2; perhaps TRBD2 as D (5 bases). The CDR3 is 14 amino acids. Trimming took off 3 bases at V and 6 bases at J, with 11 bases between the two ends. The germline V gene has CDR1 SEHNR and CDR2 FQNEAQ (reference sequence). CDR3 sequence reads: CASSFLARAGELFF. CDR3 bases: TGTGCCAGCAGCTTTCTAGCTCGAGCCGGGGAGCTGTTTTTT.

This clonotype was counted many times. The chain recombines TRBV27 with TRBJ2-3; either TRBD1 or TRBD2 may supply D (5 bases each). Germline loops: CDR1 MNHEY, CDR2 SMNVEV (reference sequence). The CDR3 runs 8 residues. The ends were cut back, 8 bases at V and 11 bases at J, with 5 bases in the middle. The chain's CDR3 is CASGGQYF. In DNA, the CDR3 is TGTGCCAGCGGGGGGCAGTATTTT.

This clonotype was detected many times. CDR3 sequence reads: CSGRDGANVLTF. CDR3 nucleotides: TGCAGCGGGAGGGACGGGGCCAACGTCCTGACTTTC. The chain uses TRBV29-1 and TRBJ2-6; tentative D call: TRBD2 (6 bases). The V end lost 7 bases, the J end lost 4 bases, and 8 bases lay between the germline ends. Germline lookup yields CDR1 SQVTM and CDR2 ANQGSEA. CDR3 length equals 12 residues.

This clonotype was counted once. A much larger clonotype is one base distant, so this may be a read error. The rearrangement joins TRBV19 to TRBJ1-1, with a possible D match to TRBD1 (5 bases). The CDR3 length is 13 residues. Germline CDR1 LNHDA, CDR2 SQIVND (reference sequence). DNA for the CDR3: TGTGCCAGTAGTATGGGGGTTAACACTGAAGCTTCCTTT. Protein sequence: CASSMGVNTEASF.

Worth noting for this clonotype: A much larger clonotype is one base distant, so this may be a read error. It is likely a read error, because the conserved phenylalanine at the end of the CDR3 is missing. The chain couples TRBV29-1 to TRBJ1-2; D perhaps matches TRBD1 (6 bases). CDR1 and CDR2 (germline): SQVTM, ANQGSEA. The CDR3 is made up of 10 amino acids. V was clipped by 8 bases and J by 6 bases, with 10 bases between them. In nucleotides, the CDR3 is TGCAGCTGGGCAGGGGATGGCTACACCCTC. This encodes CSWAGDGYTL.

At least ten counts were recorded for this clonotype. Here the CDR3 DNA reads TGTGCCAGCAGTGGGTTGTCGGGGGTGGGGGAGGCGAGCACAGATACGCAGTATTTT. This sequence encodes CASSGLSGVGEASTDTQYF. The rearrangement joins TRBV28 to TRBJ2-3; maybe TRBD2 (6 bases). V gave up 5 bases and J gave up 0 bases, with 24 bases separating them. The CDR3 loop spans 19 amino acids. Germline assignment: CDR1 MDHEN and CDR2 SYDVKM.

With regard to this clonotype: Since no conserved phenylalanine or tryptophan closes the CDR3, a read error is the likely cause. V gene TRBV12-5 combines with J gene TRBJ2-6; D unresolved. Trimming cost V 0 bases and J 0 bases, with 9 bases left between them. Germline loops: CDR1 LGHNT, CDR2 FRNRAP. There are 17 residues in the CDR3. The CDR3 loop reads CASGLVLVGSGANVLTS. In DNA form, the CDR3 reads TGTGCTAGTGGTTTGGTGTTGGTGGGCTCTGGGGCCAACGTCCTGACTTCC.

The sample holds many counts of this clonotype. CDR3: CASSARIANTEAFF. CDR3 coding DNA: TGTGCCAGCAGCGCCCGGATAGCAAACACTGAAGCTTTCTTT. The gene calls are TRBV7-9 and TRBJ1-1; the D is unclear. Per the germline V gene, CDR1 is SEHNR and CDR2 is FQNEAQ (reference sequence). Trimming cost V 5 bases and J 2 bases, with 12 bases left between them. The CDR3 sequence is 14 residues long.

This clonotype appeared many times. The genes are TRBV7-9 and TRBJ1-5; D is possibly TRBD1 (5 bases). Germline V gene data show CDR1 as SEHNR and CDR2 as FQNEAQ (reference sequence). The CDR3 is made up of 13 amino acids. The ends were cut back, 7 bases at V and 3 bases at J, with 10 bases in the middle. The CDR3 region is CASNAGTNQPQHF. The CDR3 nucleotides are TGTGCCAGCAATGCGGGGACCAATCAGCCCCAGCATTTT.

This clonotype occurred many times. In DNA, the CDR3 is TGTGCCTGGTCCAAAGGAGCCTCTCTCGAGCAGTACTTC. Translated: CAWSKGASLEQYF. V gene TRBV30 combines with J gene TRBJ2-7; D is unclear. The CDR3 is 13 residues long. V was clipped by 5 bases and J by 6 bases, with 17 bases between them. CDR1 and CDR2 (germline): GTSNPN, SVGIG (reference sequence).

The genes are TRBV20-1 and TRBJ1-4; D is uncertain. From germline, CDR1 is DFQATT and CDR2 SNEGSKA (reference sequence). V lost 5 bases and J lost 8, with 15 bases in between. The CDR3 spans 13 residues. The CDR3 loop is CSAPDQEREKLFF. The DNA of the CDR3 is TGCAGTGCTCCCGACCAGGAAAGGGAAAAACTGTTTTTT.

CDR3 sequence reads: CASSEGQGNTEAFF. CDR3 DNA: TGTGCCAGCAGTGAGGGACAGGGGAACACTGAAGCTTTCTTT. This chain joins TRBV6-1 and TRBJ1-1, with TRBD1 matching over 9 bases. This CDR3 is 14 amino acids long. V lost 3 bases and J lost 1; bases outside the gene matches: 0. Germline-derived CDR1 and CDR2 are MNHNS and SASEGT.